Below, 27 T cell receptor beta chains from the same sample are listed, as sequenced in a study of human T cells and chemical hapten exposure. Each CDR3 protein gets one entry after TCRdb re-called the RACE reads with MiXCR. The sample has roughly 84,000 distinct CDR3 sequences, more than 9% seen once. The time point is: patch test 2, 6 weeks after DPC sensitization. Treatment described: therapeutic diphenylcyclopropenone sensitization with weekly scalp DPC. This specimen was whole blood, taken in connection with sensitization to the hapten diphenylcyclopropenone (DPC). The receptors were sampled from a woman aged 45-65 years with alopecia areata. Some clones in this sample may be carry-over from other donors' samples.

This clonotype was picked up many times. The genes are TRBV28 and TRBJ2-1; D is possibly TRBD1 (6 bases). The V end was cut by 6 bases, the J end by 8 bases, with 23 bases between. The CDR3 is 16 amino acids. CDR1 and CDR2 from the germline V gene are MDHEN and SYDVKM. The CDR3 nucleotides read TGTGCCAGCAGCGCCCCAGGGGTCGGTGAGGTGGATGAGCAGTTCTTC. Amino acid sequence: CASSAPGVGEVDEQFF.

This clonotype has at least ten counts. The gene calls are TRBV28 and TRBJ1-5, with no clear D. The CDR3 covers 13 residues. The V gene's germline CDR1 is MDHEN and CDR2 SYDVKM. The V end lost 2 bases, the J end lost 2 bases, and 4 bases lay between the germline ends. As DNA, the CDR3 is TGTGCCAGCAGTTTAGCGCGCAATCAGCCCCAGCATTTT. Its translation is CASSLARNQPQHF.

The CDR3 DNA reads as TGTGCCAGCAGCCCCCGCTCCTACGAGCAGTACTTC. It translates to CASSPRSYEQYF. The chain combines TRBV28 with TRBJ2-7, with D unclear. This CDR3 is 12 amino acids long. The V end was cut by 6 bases, the J end by 0 bases, with 6 bases between. From germline, CDR1 is MDHEN and CDR2 SYDVKM.

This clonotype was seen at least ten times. The CDR3 here is CSALNTEAFF. The CDR3 DNA follows: TGCAGTGCTTTGAACACTGAAGCTTTCTTT. The rearrangement links TRBV29-1 to TRBJ1-1; unclear D gene. The CDR3 is 10 amino acids. Per the germline V gene, CDR1 is SQVTM and CDR2 is ANQGSEA.

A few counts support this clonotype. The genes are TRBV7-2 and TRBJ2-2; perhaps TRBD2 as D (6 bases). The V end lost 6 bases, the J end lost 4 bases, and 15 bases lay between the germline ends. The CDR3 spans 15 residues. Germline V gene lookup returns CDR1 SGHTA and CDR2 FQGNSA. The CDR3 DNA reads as TGTGCCAGCAGGGGATTGGGACTTCTCACCGGGGAGCTGTTTTTT. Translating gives CASRGLGLLTGELFF. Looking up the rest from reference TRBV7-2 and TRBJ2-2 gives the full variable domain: GAGVSQSPSNKVTEKGKDVELRCDPISGHTALYWYRQSLGQGLEFLIYFQGNSAPDKSGLPSDRFSAERTGGSVSTLTIQRTQQEDSAVYLCASRGLGLLTGELFFGEGSRLTVL.

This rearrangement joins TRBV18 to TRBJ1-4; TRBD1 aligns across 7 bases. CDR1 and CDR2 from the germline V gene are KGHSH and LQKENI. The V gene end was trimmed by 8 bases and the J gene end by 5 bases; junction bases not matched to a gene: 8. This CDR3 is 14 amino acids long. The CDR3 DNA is TGTGCCAGCACCCGACAGGGCGAGAATGAAAAACTGTTTTTT. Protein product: CASTRQGENEKLFF.

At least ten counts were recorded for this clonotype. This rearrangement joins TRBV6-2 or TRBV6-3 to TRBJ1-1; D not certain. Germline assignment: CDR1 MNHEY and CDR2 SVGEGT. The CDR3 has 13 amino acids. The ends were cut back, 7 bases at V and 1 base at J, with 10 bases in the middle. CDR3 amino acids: CASKSGGNTEAFF. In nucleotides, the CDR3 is TGTGCCAGCAAATCCGGCGGGAACACTGAAGCTTTCTTT.

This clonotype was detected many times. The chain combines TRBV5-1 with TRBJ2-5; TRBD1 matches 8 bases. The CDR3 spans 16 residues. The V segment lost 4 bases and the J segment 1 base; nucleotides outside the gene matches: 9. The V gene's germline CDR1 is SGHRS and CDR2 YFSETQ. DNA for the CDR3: TGCGCCAGCAGCCCCACTGGGGACAGGCGCCAAGAGACCCAGTACTTC. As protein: CASSPTGDRRQETQYF.

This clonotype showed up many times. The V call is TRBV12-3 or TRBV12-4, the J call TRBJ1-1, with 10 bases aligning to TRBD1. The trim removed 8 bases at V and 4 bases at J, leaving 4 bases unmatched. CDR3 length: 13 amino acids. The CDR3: CASVRDRGTEAFF. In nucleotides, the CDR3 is TGTGCCAGCGTCAGGGACAGGGGCACTGAAGCTTTCTTT.

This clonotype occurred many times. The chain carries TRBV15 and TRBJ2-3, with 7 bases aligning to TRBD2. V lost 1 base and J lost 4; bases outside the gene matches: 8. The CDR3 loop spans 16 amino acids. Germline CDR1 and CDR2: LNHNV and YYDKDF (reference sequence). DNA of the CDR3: TGTGCCACCAGCAGAGGGACGGGAGGTCGCGCAGATACGCAGTATTTT. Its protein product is CATSRGTGGRADTQYF.

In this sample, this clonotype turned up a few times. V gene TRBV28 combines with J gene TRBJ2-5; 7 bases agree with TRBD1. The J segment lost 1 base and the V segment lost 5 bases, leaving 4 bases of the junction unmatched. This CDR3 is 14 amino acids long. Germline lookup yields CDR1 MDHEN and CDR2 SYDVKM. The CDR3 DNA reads TGTGCCAGCAGTCAGACAGGGATCCAAGAGACCCAGTACTTC. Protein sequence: CASSQTGIQETQYF.

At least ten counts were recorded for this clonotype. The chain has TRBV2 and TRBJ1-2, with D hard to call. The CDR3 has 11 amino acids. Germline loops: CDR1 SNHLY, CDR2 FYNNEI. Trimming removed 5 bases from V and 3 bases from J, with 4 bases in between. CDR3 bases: TGTGCCAGCAGTCTTTACTATGGCTACACCTTC. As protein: CASSLYYGYTF.

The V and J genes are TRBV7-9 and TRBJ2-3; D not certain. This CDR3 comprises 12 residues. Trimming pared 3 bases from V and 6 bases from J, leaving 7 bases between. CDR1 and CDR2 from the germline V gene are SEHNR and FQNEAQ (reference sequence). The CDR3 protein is CASSLSGDTQYF. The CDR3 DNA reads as TGTGCCAGCAGCTTGTCCGGGGATACGCAGTATTTT.

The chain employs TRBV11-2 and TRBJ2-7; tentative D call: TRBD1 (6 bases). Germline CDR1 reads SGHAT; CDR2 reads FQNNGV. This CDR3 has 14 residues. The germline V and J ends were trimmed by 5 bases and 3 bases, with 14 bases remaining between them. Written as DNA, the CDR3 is TGTGCCAGCAGCCTAGGACAGCCTCTCTACGAGCAGTACTTC. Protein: CASSLGQPLYEQYF. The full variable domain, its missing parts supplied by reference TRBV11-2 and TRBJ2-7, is EAGVAQSPRYKIIEKRQSVAFWCNPISGHATLYWYQQILGQGPKLLIQFQNNGVVDDSQLPKDRFSAERLKGVDSTLKIQPAKLEDSAVYLCASSLGQPLYEQYFGPGTRLTVT.

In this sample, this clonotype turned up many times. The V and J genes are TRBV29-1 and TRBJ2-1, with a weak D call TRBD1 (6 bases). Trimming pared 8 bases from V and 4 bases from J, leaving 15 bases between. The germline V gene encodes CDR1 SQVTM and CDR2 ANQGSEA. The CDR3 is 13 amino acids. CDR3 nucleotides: TGCAGCTTCGAACTAGGGGGATACAATGAGCAGTTCTTC. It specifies CSFELGGYNEQFF.

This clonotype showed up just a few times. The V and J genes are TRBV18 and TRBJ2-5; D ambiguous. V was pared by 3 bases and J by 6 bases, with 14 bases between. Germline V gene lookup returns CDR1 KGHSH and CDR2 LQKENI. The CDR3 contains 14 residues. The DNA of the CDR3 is TGTGCCAGCTCACCGGAGCAACCCTCAAAGACCCAGTACTTC. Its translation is CASSPEQPSKTQYF.

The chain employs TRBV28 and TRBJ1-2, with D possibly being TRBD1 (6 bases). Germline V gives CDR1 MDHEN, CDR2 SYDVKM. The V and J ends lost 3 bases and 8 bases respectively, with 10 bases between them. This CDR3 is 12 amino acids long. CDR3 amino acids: CASSLEQGGYTF. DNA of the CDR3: TGTGCCAGCAGTTTGGAACAGGGCGGCTACACCTTC.

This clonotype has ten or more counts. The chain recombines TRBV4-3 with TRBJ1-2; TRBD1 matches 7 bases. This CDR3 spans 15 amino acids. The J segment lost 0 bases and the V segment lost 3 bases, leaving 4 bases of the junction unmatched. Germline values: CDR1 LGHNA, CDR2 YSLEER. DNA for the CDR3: TGCGCCAGCAGCCACGGGGACAGACCTAACTATGGCTACACCTTC. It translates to CASSHGDRPNYGYTF.

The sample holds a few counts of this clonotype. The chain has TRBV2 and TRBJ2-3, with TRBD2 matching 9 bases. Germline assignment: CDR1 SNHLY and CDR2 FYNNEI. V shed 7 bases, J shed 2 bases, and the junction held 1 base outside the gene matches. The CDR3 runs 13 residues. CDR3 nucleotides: TGTGCCAGCATAGCGGGGGTCACAGATACGCAGTATTTT. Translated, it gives CASIAGVTDTQYF.

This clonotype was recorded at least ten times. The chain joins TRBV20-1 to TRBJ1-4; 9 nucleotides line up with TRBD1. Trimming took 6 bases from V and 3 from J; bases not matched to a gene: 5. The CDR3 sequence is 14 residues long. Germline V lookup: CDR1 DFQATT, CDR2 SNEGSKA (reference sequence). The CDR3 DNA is TGCAGTGCCATCCGACAGGGGGCTAATGAAAAACTGTTTTTT. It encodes CSAIRQGANEKLFF.

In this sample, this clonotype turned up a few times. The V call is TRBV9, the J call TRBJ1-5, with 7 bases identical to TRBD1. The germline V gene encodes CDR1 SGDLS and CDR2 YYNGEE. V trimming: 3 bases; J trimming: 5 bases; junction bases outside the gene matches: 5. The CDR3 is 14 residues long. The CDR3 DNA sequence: TGTGCCAGCAGCGCAACAGGGGAATATCAGCCCCAGCATTTT. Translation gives CASSATGEYQPQHF.

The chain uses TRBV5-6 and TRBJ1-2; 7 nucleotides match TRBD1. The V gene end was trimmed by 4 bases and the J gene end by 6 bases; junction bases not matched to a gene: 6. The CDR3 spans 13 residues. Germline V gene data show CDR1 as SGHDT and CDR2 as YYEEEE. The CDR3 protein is CASSPDRLDGYTF. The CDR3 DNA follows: TGTGCCAGCAGCCCGGACAGGCTCGATGGCTACACCTTC.

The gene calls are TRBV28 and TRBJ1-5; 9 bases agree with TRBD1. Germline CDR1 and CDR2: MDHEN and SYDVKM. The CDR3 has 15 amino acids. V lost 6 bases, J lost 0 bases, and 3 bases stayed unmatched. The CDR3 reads CASRRTGASNQPQHF. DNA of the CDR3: TGTGCCAGCAGACGGACAGGGGCTAGCAATCAGCCCCAGCATTTT.

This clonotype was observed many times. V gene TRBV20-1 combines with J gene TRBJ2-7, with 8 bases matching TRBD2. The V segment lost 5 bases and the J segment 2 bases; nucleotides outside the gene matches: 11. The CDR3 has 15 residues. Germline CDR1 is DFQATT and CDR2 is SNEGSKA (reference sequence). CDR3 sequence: CSARSGAGGAYEQYF. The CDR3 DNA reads TGCAGTGCTCGTAGTGGTGCGGGAGGTGCCTACGAGCAGTACTTC.

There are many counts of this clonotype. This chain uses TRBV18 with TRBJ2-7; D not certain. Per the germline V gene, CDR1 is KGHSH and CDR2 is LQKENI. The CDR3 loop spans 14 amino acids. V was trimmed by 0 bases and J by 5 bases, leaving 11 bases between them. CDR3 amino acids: CASSPPDRLHEQYF. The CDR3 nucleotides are TGTGCCAGCTCACCACCGGATAGATTGCACGAGCAGTACTTC.

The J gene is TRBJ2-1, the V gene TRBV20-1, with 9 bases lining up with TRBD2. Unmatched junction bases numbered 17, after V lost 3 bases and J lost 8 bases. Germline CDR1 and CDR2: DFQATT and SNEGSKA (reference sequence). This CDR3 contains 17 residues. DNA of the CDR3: TGCAGTGCTAGGCGCCCCGGCGCGGGAGGGCCTAGTGATGAGCAGTTCTTC. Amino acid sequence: CSARRPGAGGPSDEQFF.

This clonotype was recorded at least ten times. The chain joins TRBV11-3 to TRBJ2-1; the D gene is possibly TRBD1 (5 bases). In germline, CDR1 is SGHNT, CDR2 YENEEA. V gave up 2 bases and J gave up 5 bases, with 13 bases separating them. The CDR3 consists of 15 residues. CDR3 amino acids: CASSLRSRENNEQFF. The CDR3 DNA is TGTGCCAGCAGCTTACGGTCCAGGGAAAACAATGAGCAGTTCTTC.